This passage covers 13 T cell receptor beta chains from one sample sequenced in a study of shared clonotypes between healthy human individuals. Sequencing was performed with immunoSEQ multiplex PCR; in TCRdb, only in-frame clones are kept and a portion is missing. The table shows about 530,000 clones, with roughly 95% occurring only once. Sequencing input: naive CD4+ T cells sorted from blood. The subset is: CD45RA+ positively selected. The receptors were sampled from a young woman in good health.

The V gene is TRBV5-4, the J gene TRBJ2-1, with 9 bases fitting TRBD2. V trimming: 0 bases; J trimming: 7 bases; junction bases outside the gene matches: 8. The germline CDR1 and CDR2 sequences are SGHNT and YYREEE (reference sequence). The CDR3 is made up of 16 amino acids. This CDR3 is CASSLGGRGLSNEQFF. In nucleotides, the CDR3 is TGTGCCAGCAGCTTGGGCGGGAGGGGTTTAAGTAATGAGCAGTTCTTC.

The chain links TRBV28 to TRBJ2-1, with D perhaps TRBD2 (5 bases). Trimming pared 1 base from V and 4 bases from J, leaving 14 bases between. This CDR3 contains 16 residues. The germline V gene encodes CDR1 MDHEN and CDR2 SYDVKM. This chain's CDR3 is CASSLLDGIGYNEQFF. In DNA form, the CDR3 reads TGTGCCAGCAGTTTATTAGACGGGATCGGGTACAATGAGCAGTTCTTC.

The rearrangement uses TRBV7-8 and TRBJ2-7; TRBD1 matches at 9 bases. After removal of 2 bases from V and 3 bases from J, the junction contained 5 bases not matched to a gene. Germline V gene sequence: CDR1 SGHVS, CDR2 FQNEAQ. The CDR3 sequence is 15 residues long. The CDR3 DNA is TGTGCCAGCAGCTTACCCGGGACAGGGAACTACGAGCAGTACTTC. It codes for CASSLPGTGNYEQYF.

The chain employs TRBV6-6 and TRBJ1-3; D unresolved. Germline lookup yields CDR1 MNHNY and CDR2 SVGAGI (reference sequence). This CDR3 is 15 amino acids long. Deletions cut 8 bases from V and 0 bases from J, with 14 bases between. DNA for the CDR3: TGTGCCAGCGGAGTGGGTGGCATCTCTGGAAACACCATATATTTT. Protein product: CASGVGGISGNTIYF.

This clone has just one count. The CDR3 nucleotides read TGTGCCAGCAGCCCGGACAGGGGTTACGAGCAGTACTTC. Translation: CASSPDRGYEQYF. The gene calls are TRBV7-8 and TRBJ2-7; the match to TRBD1 covers 9 bases. Losses at the gene ends were 5 bases for V and 4 bases for J; bases not matched to a gene: 3. Germline lookup yields CDR1 SGHVS and CDR2 FQNEAQ. The CDR3 is made up of 13 amino acids.

The V and J genes are TRBV9 and TRBJ2-7; D is possibly TRBD1 or TRBD2 (5 bases each). The germline CDR1 and CDR2 sequences are SGDLS and YYNGEE. This CDR3 is built from 18 residues. Trimming removed 2 bases from V and 2 bases from J, with 23 bases in between. CDR3: CASSVVWGRRPPAYEQYF. The CDR3 coding sequence is TGTGCCAGCAGCGTGGTCTGGGGGAGACGGCCGCCGGCCTACGAGCAGTACTTC.

This chain joins TRBV29-1 and TRBJ2-1, with TRBD1 as a possible D gene (5 bases). Trimming cost V 6 bases and J 7 bases, with 22 bases left between them. The V gene's germline CDR1 is SQVTM and CDR2 ANQGSEA. This CDR3 comprises 15 residues. Here the CDR3 reads CSVSDNPLYRNEQFF. The CDR3, as DNA: TGCAGCGTATCGGACAACCCTCTCTACAGAAATGAGCAGTTCTTC.

CDR3 bases: TGTGCCAGCAGCCCCCCCGGAGCAGGGGCAGATACGCAGTATTTT. Translating it yields CASSPPGAGADTQYF. The chain joins TRBV28 to TRBJ2-3, with D possibly being TRBD1 (6 bases). Germline CDR1 MDHEN, CDR2 SYDVKM. The CDR3 consists of 15 residues. V was cut by 6 bases and J by 4 bases, with 17 bases left in between.

The rearrangement links TRBV5-8 to TRBJ2-1; D may be TRBD1 (5 bases). CDR1 SGHTS and CDR2 YDEGEE come from the germline V gene. CDR3 length equals 13 residues. V was pared by 2 bases and J by 7 bases, with 10 bases between. The CDR3 bases are TGTGCCAGCAGCTTAAGGGGTCCTAATGAGCAGTTCTTC. Its translation: CASSLRGPNEQFF.

Remarks on this clone: A read error may produce the germline difference seen at one junction end. The chain uses TRBV18 and TRBJ1-4, with 8 bases identical to TRBD1. This CDR3 contains 16 residues. From germline, CDR1 is KGHSH and CDR2 LQKENI. The CDR3 sequence: CTSSGGTGGTNEKLFF. CDR3 bases: TGTACCAGCTCAGGCGGCACAGGGGGAACTAATGAAAAACTGTTTTTT.

The CDR3 nucleotides read TGTGCCAGCAAAGGACAGGGCTACGAGCAGTACTTC. This encodes CASKGQGYEQYF. The rearrangement joins TRBV27 to TRBJ2-7, with 8 bases identical to TRBD1. The V segment lost 7 bases and the J segment 3 bases; nucleotides outside the gene matches: 2. CDR1 and CDR2 from the germline V gene are MNHEY and SMNVEV (reference sequence). This CDR3 comprises 12 residues.

The chain links TRBV14 to TRBJ2-7; 10 positions match TRBD1. The germline gives CDR1 SGHDN, CDR2 FVKESK. The CDR3 spans 16 residues. Losses at the gene ends were 4 bases for V and 7 bases for J; bases not matched to a gene: 13. CDR3 sequence: CASSLGVRQGAGEQYF. As DNA, the CDR3 is TGTGCCAGCAGCCTGGGGGTTAGACAGGGGGCAGGAGAGCAGTACTTC.

The V and J genes are TRBV28 and TRBJ1-5; 12 positions match TRBD1. The V gene's germline CDR1 is MDHEN and CDR2 SYDVKM. The CDR3 consists of 19 residues. J was trimmed by 4 bases and V by 5 bases; bases with no gene match: 15. The CDR3 loop is CASSPAGQGAIGSNQPQHF. The CDR3 region has the DNA TGTGCCAGCAGTCCGGCGGGACAGGGGGCGATAGGATCGAATCAGCCCCAGCATTTT.